This TCR beta chain was observed in a study of T cell clonality in common variable immunodeficiency. At least ten counts were recorded for this clone. From the germline J gene comes the end of the CDR3, since the read stops 3 residues before it. Per the germline V gene, CDR1 is KGHSH and CDR2 is LQKENI. Trimming stripped 6 bases from V and 7 bases from J, with 16 bases between. This CDR3 is built from 14 residues. CVID and control samples used equivalent genomic DNA input. Method: immunoSEQ multiplex PCR; TCRdb's copy keeps in-frame clones and lacks some. The sample holds under 40,000 clones, and no clone turns up only once.

What was sequenced was peripheral blood mononuclear cells. This chain links TRBV18 with TRBJ2-1, with D maybe TRBD2 (6 bases). The sequence came from a person aged 18-70 years in good health. The CDR3 region is CASSPERVANEQFF. CDR3 DNA, as far as it was read: TGTGCCAGCTCCCCAGAGCGGGTTGCGAATGAG. Together with reference TRBV18 and TRBJ2-1, the CDR3 gives the full variable domain: NAGVMQNPRHLVRRRGQEARLRCSPMKGHSHVYWYRQLPEEGLKFMVYLQKENIIDESGMPKERFSAEFPKEGPSILRIQQVVRGDSAAYFCASSPERVANEQFFGPGTRLTVL.